These T cell receptor beta chains were read from a single sample in a study of OX40 agonist ivuxolimab in advanced cancers. Method: immunoSEQ multiplex PCR; TCRdb's copy keeps in-frame clones and lacks some. The sample records 50,000 to 60,000 clones, about 89% being singletons. The input for sequencing was CD4+ or CD8+ T cells sorted from blood, taken in a trial of the OX40 agonist ivuxolimab. The receptor source for this set is an adult with an advanced solid tumor such as melanoma, head and neck, liver or kidney cancer. Each CDR3 is given without its conserved first and last residue. Clone size is stated in some rows and not others, as once, few, many or a class when expanded.

V gene	clone size	J gene	CDR3 protein
TRBV4-1	NA	TRBJ2-3	ASSQDRDRGSTDTQY
TRBV9	NA	TRBJ2-1	ASSVSGTGSYNEQF
TRBV19	NA	TRBJ2-7	ASSRDRFYEQY
TRBV19	NA	TRBJ2-1	ASSTRNIHEQF
TRBV27	NA	TRBJ2-6	ASRYLGGQRAGANVLT
TRBV5-1	NA	TRBJ2-5	ASSLRAGYQETQY
TRBV27	NA	TRBJ2-3	ASSFQPRTDTQY
TRBV7-8	NA	TRBJ2-5	ASTLSWVPQETQY
TRBV9	medium-sized	TRBJ1-1	ASSVVANTEAF
TRBV9	NA	TRBJ1-1	ASSVALPGGSNTEAF
TRBV2	NA	TRBJ2-5	ASSGTSGSGETQY
TRBV28	NA	TRBJ2-3	ASSGESTDTQY
TRBV12-5	NA	TRBJ1-2	ASGLDSQEGYT
TRBV10-1	few	TRBJ2-1	ASSPFFGWNTYNEQF
TRBV6-5	NA	TRBJ2-5	ASSPGAQETQY
TRBV5-1	NA	TRBJ1-2	ASSPRTGLDGYT
TRBV28	NA	TRBJ2-5	ASSYPALRGETQY
TRBV5-5	NA	TRBJ2-7	ASSPLRNAAYEQY
TRBV28	NA	TRBJ2-6	ASSFGYSGANVLT
TRBV10-3	NA	TRBJ1-3	AISESPGGDSGNTIY
TRBV29-1	NA	TRBJ2-1	SVEKELAFYNEQF
TRBV10-3	NA	TRBJ2-3	AISRTRGTDTQY
TRBV29-1	NA	TRBJ2-2	SVWTGGKSGELF
TRBV7-2	NA	TRBJ1-3	ASSPDGGIGNTIY
TRBV7-9	NA	TRBJ2-1	ASSPEPGQGGYNEQF
TRBV9	NA	TRBJ2-2	ASSRDGGAGELF
TRBV4-3	NA	TRBJ2-1	ASSQEHLAGGLYNEQF
TRBV10-3	few	TRBJ1-1	AISESIIRRASTEAF
TRBV28	NA	TRBJ1-4	ASSGPLQGPNEKLF